A selection of T cell receptor beta chains follows, all from one sample in a study of blood T cell repertoires in COVID-19. Libraries were prepared by immunoSEQ multiplex PCR; TCRdb keeps only in-frame clonotypes and omits some of them. The sample yields tens of thousands of clones, around 84% seen once. The material sequenced was peripheral blood. The source is a man over 45 with active COVID-19. CDR3s include the opening cysteine and the closing phenylalanine or tryptophan. D genes are given only for firm matches. For some rows the clone size is stated as once, few or many, or as a class when expanded; others skip it.

size: .; J: TRBJ2-1; V: TRBV7-9; D: .; CDR3: CASSLTYSSKRFF; DNA: TGTGCCAGCAGCTTAACGTATTCTAGCAAGCGGTTCTTC
size: .; J: TRBJ1-5; V: TRBV2; D: .; CDR3: CASSTGLSQPQHF; DNA: TGTGCCAGCAGTACAGGGTTGAGTCAGCCCCAGCATTTT
size: .; J: TRBJ1-2; V: TRBV11-2; D: .; CDR3: CASSLTDTNYGYTF; DNA: TGTGCCAGCAGCTTAACCGACACCAACTATGGCTACACCTTC
size: .; J: TRBJ2-7; V: TRBV7-9; D: .; CDR3: CASSSRQSSYEQYF; DNA: TGTGCCAGCAGTTCTCGACAGTCCTCCTACGAGCAGTACTTC
size: .; J: TRBJ2-1; V: TRBV12-5; D: TRBD2; CDR3: CASAPWMMGGLAGGNEQFF; DNA: TGTGCTAGTGCTCCCTGGATGATGGGAGGGCTAGCGGGGGGCAATGAGCAGTTCTTC
size: .; J: TRBJ2-1; V: TRBV19; D: TRBD2; CDR3: CASGREYNEQFF; DNA: TGTGCCAGCGGGAGGGAATACAATGAGCAGTTCTTC
size: once; J: TRBJ1-2; V: TRBV10-3; D: .; CDR3: CAISEKGGYGYTF; DNA: TGTGCCATCAGTGAAAAGGGAGGTTATGGCTACACCTTC
size: .; J: TRBJ2-5; V: TRBV12-3/TRBV12-4; D: .; CDR3: CASSLRETQYF; DNA: TGTGCCAGCAGTTTACGAGAGACCCAGTACTTC
size: .; J: TRBJ1-2; V: TRBV6-5; D: TRBD1; CDR3: CASRRDSLYGYTF; DNA: TGTGCCAGCAGAAGGGACAGTCTCTATGGCTACACCTTC
size: .; J: TRBJ1-2; V: TRBV25-1; D: TRBD1; CDR3: CASSVTGRRGYTF; DNA: TGTGCCAGCAGTGTGACAGGGCGTCGGGGCTACACCTTC
size: .; J: TRBJ2-1; V: TRBV6-6; D: TRBD2; CDR3: CASRPGLAGGNEQFF; DNA: TGTGCCAGCAGACCCGGACTAGCGGGAGGGAATGAGCAGTTCTTC
size: once; J: TRBJ2-3; V: TRBV19; D: .; CDR3: CASRPSPSIRGTDTQYF; DNA: TGTGCCAGTAGACCGAGCCCCTCTATACGGGGCACAGATACGCAGTATTTT
size: .; J: TRBJ1-2; V: TRBV19; D: .; CDR3: CASTLRGALGYTF; DNA: TGTGCCAGTACCCTCCGGGGGGCATTGGGCTACACCTTC
size: .; J: TRBJ2-1; V: TRBV4-1; D: TRBD1; CDR3: CATSGTDNNEQFF; DNA: TGCGCCACCTCTGGGACAGACAATAATGAGCAGTTCTTC
size: .; J: TRBJ1-1; V: TRBV5-6; D: TRBD1; CDR3: CASSLADRGEGTEAFF; DNA: TGTGCCAGCAGCTTGGCTGACAGGGGTGAGGGCACTGAAGCTTTCTTT
size: .; J: TRBJ2-5; V: TRBV11-2; D: .; CDR3: CASSGAGETPETQYF; DNA: TGTGCCAGCAGCGGCGCCGGGGAGACGCCCGAGACCCAGTACTTC
size: .; J: TRBJ2-1; V: TRBV19; D: TRBD2; CDR3: CASSIVGRGLNNEQFF; DNA: TGTGCCAGTAGTATAGTAGGGCGGGGGTTGAACAATGAGCAGTTCTTC
size: .; J: TRBJ2-7; V: TRBV12-3/TRBV12-4; D: .; CDR3: CASSLVTSYEQYF; DNA: TGTGCCAGCAGTTTAGTGACATCCTACGAGCAGTACTTC
size: .; J: TRBJ1-1; V: TRBV6-1; D: .; CDR3: CASSEGWGRGAFF; DNA: TGTGCCAGCAGTGAAGGTTGGGGCAGGGGAGCTTTCTTT
size: many; J: TRBJ2-7; V: TRBV18; D: .; CDR3: CASSQQGYEQYF; DNA: TGTGCCAGCTCTCAACAGGGATACGAGCAGTACTTC
size: .; J: TRBJ2-3; V: TRBV6-5; D: .; CDR3: CATGVGNIKDTQYF; DNA: TGTGCCACCGGGGTAGGAAATATTAAGGATACGCAGTATTTT
size: .; J: TRBJ2-1; V: TRBV7-2; D: TRBD2; CDR3: CASSLGGGGSGSRTNEQFF; DNA: TGTGCCAGCAGCTTAGGAGGGGGTGGCAGCGGGAGTCGAACCAATGAGCAGTTCTTC
size: few; J: TRBJ1-6; V: TRBV2; D: .; CDR3: CASSELANSPLHF; DNA: TGTGCCAGCAGTGAATTGGCAAATTCACCCCTCCACTTT
size: .; J: TRBJ2-1; V: TRBV19; D: TRBD2; CDR3: CASSGLAGGSDEQFF; DNA: TGTGCCAGTAGTGGACTAGCGGGGGGGAGCGATGAGCAGTTCTTC
size: .; J: TRBJ2-3; V: TRBV16; D: TRBD1; CDR3: CASSYGTGVFDTQYF; DNA: TGTGCCAGCAGCTATGGGACAGGGGTATTCGATACGCAGTATTTT
size: .; J: TRBJ1-2; V: TRBV5-1; D: .; CDR3: CASSSGANYGYTF; DNA: TGCGCCAGCAGTTCCGGGGCTAACTATGGCTACACCTTC
size: .; J: TRBJ1-1; V: TRBV10-3; D: .; CDR3: CAIRQSQNTEAFF; DNA: TGTGCCATCAGACAGTCCCAGAACACTGAAGCTTTCTTT
size: .; J: TRBJ2-1; V: TRBV3-1/TRBV3-2; D: .; CDR3: CASSQRSFEQFF; DNA: TGTGCCAGCAGCCAACGGAGTTTTGAGCAGTTCTTC
size: .; J: TRBJ1-1; V: TRBV14; D: .; CDR3: CASSFRPGAEAFF; DNA: TGTGCCAGCAGCTTTCGTCCGGGGGCTGAAGCTTTCTTT
size: .; J: TRBJ1-5; V: TRBV19; D: .; CDR3: CASSLRAPNQPQHF; DNA: TGTGCCAGTAGTCTCAGGGCACCCAATCAGCCCCAGCATTTT
size: .; J: TRBJ2-1; V: TRBV6-5; D: .; CDR3: CASSPFLYNEQFF; DNA: TGTGCCAGCAGTCCTTTTCTGTACAATGAGCAGTTCTTC
size: .; J: TRBJ2-3; V: TRBV4-1; D: .; CDR3: CASSQVGRRSTDTQYF; DNA: TGCGCCAGCAGCCAAGTGGGCCGCAGGTCCACAGATACGCAGTATTTT
size: .; J: TRBJ2-7; V: TRBV5-1; D: .; CDR3: CASSQGQRGFYEQYF; DNA: TGCGCCAGCAGCCAGGGACAAAGGGGATTTTACGAGCAGTACTTC
size: once; J: TRBJ2-1; V: TRBV30; D: TRBD2; CDR3: CAWTAGGSYNEQFF; DNA: TGTGCCTGGACGGCGGGAGGAAGCTACAATGAGCAGTTCTTC